Each of the 25 T cell receptor beta chains below was sequenced from the same sample in a study of T cells expressing NK-cell markers (dated by TCRdb to about 2020). Library preparation was by 5' RACE. Instrument used: Illumina HiSeq 2000. TCRdb reprocessed the reads and assigns one entry to each CDR3 protein sequence, leaving out DNA. The sample table holds approximately 170,000 distinct CDR3 sequences. 20% of the sample is taken by the ten largest. The sample consisted of blood T cells: a sorted CD56 or NKG2C T cell subset, CD4+ or CD8+ T cells, or bulk PBMC T cells (not recorded which). The receptors originated from a man aged 18-75 years in good health.

V usage is TRBV20-1 and J usage is TRBJ2-5; the TRBD2 assignment by TCRdb is unverifiable without DNA. The CDR3 spans 14 residues. Per germline, CDR1 DFQATT and CDR2 SNEGSKA (reference sequence). The chain's CDR3 is CSAPRLAGQETQYF.

The chain combines TRBV19 with TRBJ2-7; there is no DNA to check the TCRdb D call of TRBD1. This CDR3 comprises 14 residues. Germline V CDR1 and CDR2: LNHDA, SQIVND (reference sequence). This CDR3 is CASSIRGSHLEQYF.

The chain is built from TRBV10-3 and TRBJ1-1. CDR1 is ENHRY, CDR2 SYGVKD, per germline. The CDR3 is 12 residues long. CDR3 sequence: CAISETSTEAFF.

The chain uses TRBV27 and TRBJ2-2; without DNA, the TCRdb call of TRBD1 cannot be checked. CDR3 length: 14 amino acids. Looked up from germline, CDR1 is MNHEY and CDR2 is SMNVEV (reference sequence). CDR3 in amino acids: CASSSGPWPGELFF.

The chain combines TRBV2 with TRBJ2-2; the TRBD1 assignment by TCRdb is unverifiable without DNA. CDR3 length: 14 residues. Germline V CDR1 and CDR2: SNHLY, FYNNEI. CDR3 loop: CASSEGQGAGELFF. Complete variable domain (other parts from reference TRBV2 and TRBJ2-2): EPEVTQTPSHQVTQMGQEVILRCVPISNHLYFYWYRQILGQKVEFLVSFYNNEISEKSEIFDDQFSVERPDGSNFTLKIRSTKLEDSAMYFCASSEGQGAGELFFGEGSRLTVL.

The chain recombines TRBV27 with TRBJ2-7. The CDR3 runs 14 residues. Germline values: CDR1 MNHEY, CDR2 SMNVEV (reference sequence). The CDR3 loop reads CASRADVTNYEQYF.

The chain uses TRBV14 and TRBJ2-1. The CDR3 loop spans 16 amino acids. CDR1 and CDR2 (germline): SGHDN, FVKESK. The chain's CDR3 is CASSRGDPSSYNEQFF.

The J gene is TRBJ2-7, the V gene TRBV29-1; TCRdb picks TRBD2, but there is no DNA to check that call. CDR1 and CDR2 from the germline V gene are SQVTM and ANQGSEA. The CDR3 consists of 12 residues. CDR3 region: CSVLAGPYEQYF.

This chain connects TRBV6-1 to TRBJ2-5. The CDR3 runs 15 residues. CDR1 MNHNS and CDR2 SASEGT come from the germline V gene. CDR3 amino acids: CASSPSGGLQETQYF.

The rearrangement uses TRBV6-5 and TRBJ2-7; with no DNA, the TCRdb D assignment of TRBD2 cannot be verified. Germline V lookup: CDR1 MNHEY, CDR2 SVGAGI. The length of the CDR3 is 14 residues. The chain's CDR3 is CASSYYRARAEQYF.

The chain employs TRBV24-1 and TRBJ1-2. The CDR3 consists of 15 residues. In germline, CDR1 is KGHDR, CDR2 SFDVKD. This CDR3 reads CATRVHGSGNYGYTF.

V usage is TRBV6-5 and J usage is TRBJ1-4. The CDR3 length is 15 residues. Germline V CDR1 and CDR2: MNHEY, SVGAGI. This chain's CDR3 is CASSYSPEINEKLFF.

This chain joins TRBV2 and TRBJ2-1. Germline V CDR1 and CDR2: SNHLY, FYNNEI. The CDR3 totals 16 residues. CDR3 residues: CASSELVGSSYNEQFF.

The V call is TRBV7-9, the J call TRBJ2-7. This CDR3 is built from 13 residues. Germline-derived CDR1 and CDR2 are SEHNR and FQNEAQ (reference sequence). The CDR3 here is CASSLPRTYEQYF.

V gene TRBV12-3 or TRBV12-4 combines with J gene TRBJ2-1; TCRdb gives TRBD1 as the D gene, but with no DNA this cannot be confirmed. The CDR3 spans 13 residues. Here the CDR3 reads CASSIIPGEEQFF.

J is TRBJ2-7 and V is TRBV5-6; TCRdb's assignment of TRBD1 cannot be checked, as there is no DNA. Germline CDR1 is SGHDT and CDR2 is YYEEEE. CDR3 length equals 15 residues. The chain's CDR3 is CASSLGTGRPYEQYF.

The rearrangement uses TRBV19 and TRBJ1-5; the TRBD1 assignment by TCRdb is unverifiable without DNA. The CDR3 spans 13 residues. Germline CDR1 reads LNHDA; CDR2 reads SQIVND (reference sequence). This chain's CDR3 is CASRDSNNQPQHF.

This chain uses TRBV6-5 with TRBJ2-7; TCRdb selects TRBD1, and the lack of DNA leaves this call unchecked. The CDR3 sequence is 17 residues long. Per germline, CDR1 MNHEY and CDR2 SVGAGI. The CDR3 spells CASSYLKGDRAYSRKYF.

The chain recombines TRBV6-5 with TRBJ2-6. This CDR3 spans 16 amino acids. Germline V lookup: CDR1 MNHEY, CDR2 SVGAGI. The CDR3: CASSYSGSSGANVLTF.

The chain recombines TRBV2 with TRBJ2-2; the TCRdb call, TRBD1, lacks DNA for checking. CDR3 length: 16 residues. CDR1 is SNHLY, CDR2 FYNNEI, per germline. This chain's CDR3 is CASSDTGAANTGELFF.

The gene calls are TRBV4-1 and TRBJ1-4; TCRdb's D call, TRBD1, is unchecked because there is no DNA. Germline V CDR1 and CDR2: MGHRA, YSYEKL. This CDR3 spans 15 amino acids. CDR3 region: CASNPGPGLREKLFF.

The rearrangement joins TRBV7-3 to TRBJ1-1. The CDR3 has 14 residues. Germline CDR1 and CDR2: SGHTA and FQGTGA. The CDR3: CASSFGNSNTEAFF.

The genes are TRBV2 and TRBJ2-2; TCRdb proposes TRBD1, but this gene call is untestable without DNA. The CDR3 totals 12 residues. The V gene's germline CDR1 is SNHLY and CDR2 FYNNEI. CDR3 residues: CASLTGAGELFF.

V gene TRBV29-1 combines with J gene TRBJ2-1; without DNA, the TCRdb call of TRBD2 cannot be checked. Germline-derived CDR1 and CDR2 are SQVTM and ANQGSEA. This CDR3 comprises 17 residues. CDR3 protein: CSVLHRTSGGYYNEQFF.

The chain is built from TRBV18 and TRBJ2-3; the D call from TCRdb, TRBD2, cannot be confirmed without DNA. CDR3 size: 14 residues. Germline lookup yields CDR1 KGHSH and CDR2 LQKENI. This CDR3 is CASFSGTSTDTQYF.